The 6 T cell receptor beta chains below come from one sample, sequenced in a study of T cell clonotyping in hematopoietic cell transplantation. Assay: immunoSEQ multiplex PCR; the TCRdb copy retains only in-frame clones and omits some. The sample records 20,000 to 25,000 clones, roughly 90% being singletons. Noted time point: recipient sample about 28 days before transplant, after cytoreduction. The source was peripheral blood mononuclear cells, collected before stem cell transplant. These receptors were taken from a man between 18 and 29 years old with biphenotypic leukemia. Some clones in this sample may be carry-over from other donors' samples.

The chain employs TRBV5-1 and TRBJ2-1; D is perhaps TRBD1 (6 bases). Germline V lookup: CDR1 SGHRS, CDR2 YFSETQ. V lost 0 bases, J lost 6 bases, and 10 bases lay in between. This CDR3 has 14 residues. The CDR3 loop is CASSLVQGSNEQFF. CDR3 nucleotide sequence: TGCGCCAGCAGCTTGGTTCAGGGGTCCAATGAGCAGTTCTTC.

The chain couples TRBV5-1 to TRBJ2-7, with 10 bases matching TRBD2. This CDR3 contains 14 residues. After removal of 5 bases from V and 4 bases from J, the junction contained 6 bases not matched to a gene. Germline CDR1 reads SGHRS; CDR2 reads YFSETQ. The CDR3 spells CASSLTSGPYEQYF. The CDR3 nucleotides are TGCGCCAGCAGTTTGACTAGCGGGCCTTACGAGCAGTACTTC. The whole variable domain, filled in from reference TRBV5-1 and TRBJ2-7, reads KAGVTQTPRYLIKTRGQQVTLSCSPISGHRSVSWYQQTPGQGLQFLFEYFSETQRNKGNFPGRFSGRQFSNSRSEMNVSTLELGDSALYLCASSLTSGPYEQYFGPGTRLTVT.

The genes are TRBV27 and TRBJ1-5; D unclear. Germline CDR1 reads MNHEY; CDR2 reads SMNVEV (reference sequence). The CDR3 length is 13 residues. Trimming shortened V by 2 bases and J by 9 bases, and 11 bases separated the two germline ends. CDR3 residues: CASSLVPYWPQHF. In DNA form, the CDR3 reads TGTGCCAGCAGTTTAGTCCCATATTGGCCCCAGCATTTT.

The V call is TRBV29-1, the J call TRBJ2-7, with TRBD2 as a possible D gene (5 bases). V lost 5 bases and J lost 4, with 12 bases in between. Per germline, CDR1 SQVTM and CDR2 ANQGSEA. CDR3 size: 12 residues. CDR3 sequence reads: CSVRQTGYEQYF. CDR3 DNA sequence: TGCAGCGTTAGGCAGACGGGGTACGAGCAGTACTTC.

In its sample, this clone ranks as medium-sized. J is TRBJ1-2 and V is TRBV4-1; 10 bases are shared with TRBD1. The ends lost 1 base at V and 4 bases at J; junction bases unmatched: 3. The CDR3 spans 15 residues. Germline loops: CDR1 MGHRA, CDR2 YSYEKL. The CDR3 nucleotides are TGCGCCAGCAGCCAAGGAGGACAGGGGGGCTATGGCTACACCTTC. It encodes CASSQGGQGGYGYTF.

In this sample, this clone turned up once. The rearrangement uses TRBV27 and TRBJ1-1, with 7 bases identical to TRBD1. The CDR3 runs 16 residues. In germline, CDR1 is MNHEY, CDR2 SMNVEV (reference sequence). The trim removed 5 bases at V and 0 bases at J, leaving 9 bases unmatched. The CDR3 nucleotides read TGTGCCAGCAGTGCTCCAAACAGGGGTATGAACACTGAAGCTTTCTTT. Translated, it gives CASSAPNRGMNTEAFF.